Listed below are T cell receptor beta chains from one sample, sequenced in a study of blood T cell repertoires in COVID-19. Measured with immunoSEQ multiplex PCR; TCRdb has only the in-frame clones, and not every one. The data show fewer than 150,000 clones, with around nine tenths seen just once and 4.3% held by the top ten. The sequenced material came from peripheral blood. Source of these receptors: a woman between 35 and 50 years old with acute or convalescent COVID-19. Each CDR3 is given with its conserved first and last residue. The order of the fields is clone size, J gene, V gene, D gene, CDR3 DNA, CDR3 protein. D genes are given only for firm matches. Clone sizes are given selectively: once, few, many, or a class where the clone is expanded.

abundance: once; j_gene: TRBJ1-2; v_gene: TRBV10-3; d_gene: TRBD1; CDR3nt: TGTGCCATCAGTGGGGACAGGGGTGAGGGCTACACCTTC; CDR3aa: CAISGDRGEGYTF
abundance: once; j_gene: TRBJ2-1; v_gene: TRBV10-3; d_gene: NA; CDR3nt: TGTGCCATCAGCCCGGGACTGAAAAACGGTGAGCAGTTCTTC; CDR3aa: CAISPGLKNGEQFF
abundance: NA; j_gene: TRBJ1-5; v_gene: TRBV5-6; d_gene: NA; CDR3nt: TGTGCCAGCAGCTTAAAAGACAATTATCAGCCCCAGCATTTT; CDR3aa: CASSLKDNYQPQHF
abundance: NA; j_gene: TRBJ2-7; v_gene: TRBV5-4; d_gene: TRBD1; CDR3nt: TGTGCCAGCCGCCCGGACAGGGTGTCGGGCGAGCAGTACTTC; CDR3aa: CASRPDRVSGEQYF
abundance: NA; j_gene: TRBJ2-1; v_gene: TRBV3-1/TRBV3-2; d_gene: NA; CDR3nt: TGTGCCAGCAGCCAAGTACAAAGGGGCCATGAGCAGTTCTTC; CDR3aa: CASSQVQRGHEQFF
abundance: NA; j_gene: TRBJ1-5; v_gene: TRBV12-3/TRBV12-4; d_gene: NA; CDR3nt: TGTGCCAGCAGCGTCCGAGGGGGTCAGCCCCAGCATTTT; CDR3aa: CASSVRGGQPQHF
abundance: NA; j_gene: TRBJ1-2; v_gene: TRBV19; d_gene: TRBD1; CDR3nt: TGTGCCAGTAGAGAGGGGGCGCTTGACTATGGCTACACCTTC; CDR3aa: CASREGALDYGYTF
abundance: NA; j_gene: TRBJ2-7; v_gene: TRBV2; d_gene: NA; CDR3nt: TGTGCCAGCAGAGTACTACTAGTTCCCTCCTCCGAGCAGTACTTC; CDR3aa: CASRVLLVPSSEQYF
abundance: NA; j_gene: TRBJ1-4; v_gene: TRBV7-8; d_gene: TRBD1; CDR3nt: TGTGCCAGCAGCTTAGTACTGGGACAGGGTACTGAAAAACTGTTTTTT; CDR3aa: CASSLVLGQGTEKLFF
abundance: NA; j_gene: TRBJ1-1; v_gene: TRBV18; d_gene: TRBD1; CDR3nt: TGTGCCAGCTCACCCGGGACAGAGCCGAGGGCTGAAGCTTTCTTT; CDR3aa: CASSPGTEPRAEAFF
abundance: NA; j_gene: TRBJ2-1; v_gene: TRBV4-3; d_gene: NA; CDR3nt: TGCGCCAGCAGCCAATGGGTAGCGGCTAATGAGCAGTTCTTC; CDR3aa: CASSQWVAANEQFF
abundance: NA; j_gene: TRBJ1-2; v_gene: TRBV27; d_gene: NA; CDR3nt: TGTGCCAGCCTACCCTTTGCGGCGAACTATGGCTACACCTTC; CDR3aa: CASLPFAANYGYTF
abundance: NA; j_gene: TRBJ2-1; v_gene: TRBV6-2/TRBV6-3; d_gene: NA; CDR3nt: TGTGCCAGCAGTTTACCCCCCGTGAGCTCCTACAATGAGCAGTTCTTC; CDR3aa: CASSLPPVSSYNEQFF
abundance: NA; j_gene: TRBJ1-1; v_gene: TRBV6-5; d_gene: NA; CDR3nt: TGTGCCAGCGGGGCAGGCACTGAAGCTTTCTTT; CDR3aa: CASGAGTEAFF
abundance: NA; j_gene: TRBJ2-3; v_gene: TRBV5-1; d_gene: TRBD2; CDR3nt: TGCGCCAGCAGCTTAGCGGGAGGCACAGATACGCAGTATTTT; CDR3aa: CASSLAGGTDTQYF
abundance: NA; j_gene: TRBJ2-2; v_gene: TRBV29-1; d_gene: TRBD2; CDR3nt: TGCAGCGTTAGCGGGGGGACCGGGGAGCTGTTTTTT; CDR3aa: CSVSGGTGELFF
abundance: NA; j_gene: TRBJ1-5; v_gene: TRBV12-5; d_gene: NA; CDR3nt: TGTGCTAGTGCTCATTGGGGGGATAGTCAGCCCCAGCATTTT; CDR3aa: CASAHWGDSQPQHF
abundance: few; j_gene: TRBJ1-4; v_gene: TRBV9; d_gene: TRBD1; CDR3nt: TGTGCCAGCAGCGTAGAGGTGGGGACAGCTGAAAAACTGTTTTTT; CDR3aa: CASSVEVGTAEKLFF
abundance: NA; j_gene: TRBJ2-3; v_gene: TRBV3-1/TRBV3-2; d_gene: NA; CDR3nt: TGTGCCAGCAGGGCAGAGAGGGGAGGAACAGATACGCAGTATTTT; CDR3aa: CASRAERGGTDTQYF
abundance: NA; j_gene: TRBJ1-1; v_gene: TRBV5-1; d_gene: NA; CDR3nt: TGCGCCAGCAGCTGGTGGCCTAACACTGAAGCTTTCTTT; CDR3aa: CASSWWPNTEAFF
abundance: once; j_gene: TRBJ1-4; v_gene: TRBV9; d_gene: NA; CDR3nt: TGTGCCAGCAGCCCTTTGCCAGGGGAAAAACTGTTTTTT; CDR3aa: CASSPLPGEKLFF
abundance: NA; j_gene: TRBJ2-2; v_gene: TRBV10-3; d_gene: NA; CDR3nt: TGTGCCATCAGTGAGCAGGGGCCGAACACCGGGGAGCTGTTTTTT; CDR3aa: CAISEQGPNTGELFF
abundance: NA; j_gene: TRBJ1-3; v_gene: TRBV18; d_gene: TRBD1; CDR3nt: TGTGCCAGCTCACTCGGACAGGGGGCGGCTGGAAACACCATATATTTT; CDR3aa: CASSLGQGAAGNTIYF
abundance: NA; j_gene: TRBJ2-6; v_gene: TRBV19; d_gene: NA; CDR3nt: TGTGCCAGTAGTTCCGAACAGGGCTCTGGGGCCAACGTCCTGACTTTC; CDR3aa: CASSSEQGSGANVLTF
abundance: few; j_gene: TRBJ1-2; v_gene: TRBV19; d_gene: NA; CDR3nt: TGTGCCAGTAGTAACTTTAACTATGGCTACACCTTC; CDR3aa: CASSNFNYGYTF
abundance: once; j_gene: TRBJ1-6; v_gene: TRBV28; d_gene: TRBD1; CDR3nt: TGTGCCAGCAGTTTTATGTGGGAAGGGGGCTCACCCCTCCACTTT; CDR3aa: CASSFMWEGGSPLHF
abundance: once; j_gene: TRBJ2-7; v_gene: TRBV6-2/TRBV6-3; d_gene: TRBD2; CDR3nt: TGTGCCAGCAGTTACCCGGGGGCTACCGGGACTAGCGGGAGTTCGTACGAGCAGTACTTC; CDR3aa: CASSYPGATGTSGSSYEQYF
abundance: NA; j_gene: TRBJ2-1; v_gene: TRBV11-1; d_gene: TRBD2; CDR3nt: TGTGCCAGCAGTAACGATGCGGGAGGTTGGAATGAGCAGTTCTTC; CDR3aa: CASSNDAGGWNEQFF
abundance: NA; j_gene: TRBJ2-1; v_gene: TRBV11-2; d_gene: TRBD2; CDR3nt: TGTGCCAGCAGTTCCGGGACTAGCGGGCCTTCCTACAATGAGCAGTTCTTC; CDR3aa: CASSSGTSGPSYNEQFF
abundance: NA; j_gene: TRBJ1-5; v_gene: TRBV5-5; d_gene: NA; CDR3nt: TGTGCCAGCAGCTTGGGAGTGGGAGCGCCCGTTACGGGCCAGCATTTT; CDR3aa: CASSLGVGAPVTGQHF
abundance: NA; j_gene: TRBJ2-3; v_gene: TRBV6-5; d_gene: NA; CDR3nt: TGTGCCAGCAAGAGGTCGGGGAGCACAGATACGCAGTATTTT; CDR3aa: CASKRSGSTDTQYF
abundance: few; j_gene: TRBJ2-7; v_gene: TRBV27; d_gene: TRBD2; CDR3nt: TGTGCCAGCAAGGTCTACTCTAGCGGGAGTTCGGACGAGCAGTACTTC; CDR3aa: CASKVYSSGSSDEQYF
abundance: NA; j_gene: TRBJ2-1; v_gene: TRBV6-4; d_gene: TRBD2; CDR3nt: TGTGCCAGCAGTGAGGGTCCTAGCGGGGGAGGAGGATACAATGAGCAGTTCTTC; CDR3aa: CASSEGPSGGGGYNEQFF
abundance: once; j_gene: TRBJ2-5; v_gene: TRBV3-1/TRBV3-2; d_gene: NA; CDR3nt: TGTGCCAGCAGCCAACGCGGGCCACCTACTCAAGAGACCCAGTACTTC; CDR3aa: CASSQRGPPTQETQYF
abundance: NA; j_gene: TRBJ1-2; v_gene: TRBV6-2/TRBV6-3; d_gene: NA; CDR3nt: TGTGCCAGCAGTTTCCTCGGGGACATAAATGGCTACACCTTC; CDR3aa: CASSFLGDINGYTF
abundance: NA; j_gene: TRBJ2-2; v_gene: TRBV10-3; d_gene: TRBD2; CDR3nt: TGTGCCATCAGTGAGGCTAGCGGGATAGGGGACACCGGGGAGCTGTTTTTT; CDR3aa: CAISEASGIGDTGELFF
abundance: NA; j_gene: TRBJ1-1; v_gene: TRBV7-7; d_gene: TRBD1; CDR3nt: TGTGCTAGCATCGTCGACCGGGACAGAAAGAACACTGAAGCTTTCTTT; CDR3aa: CASIVDRDRKNTEAFF